This TCR beta chain is drawn from a study of blood T cell repertoires in COVID-19. As for the study in general: Specimens from acute and convalescent COVID-19 originated in the United States, Italy and Spain. Sample material is recorded as cDNA or gDNA derived from T cells, B-cell-depleted T cells, or PBMCs.

The V gene's germline CDR1 is LNHDA and CDR2 SQIVND (reference sequence). This CDR3 has 11 amino acids. Concerning this clone: Compared with germline, one end of the junction differs, possibly owing to a read error.

The authors' processing: Cell counts per sample came from amplifying reference gene primers. Assay: immunoSEQ multiplex PCR; the TCRdb copy retains only in-frame clones and omits some. V and J calls plus clone size are reproduced from that table; the DNA served to infer D and trimming. In the table there are approximately 430,000 clones, just over 85% of which are singletons. The sample taken for sequencing was peripheral blood. The chain has TRBV19 and TRBJ2-7, with D possibly being TRBD1 (6 bases). The receptor was derived from a woman aged 25 to 39 with active or convalescent COVID-19. In nucleotides, the CDR3 is TGTGCCAGTAGTGCGGACAGACATTTTAACTTC. This translates into CASSADRHFNF.